This T cell receptor (beta chain) was retrieved from a study of human T cells and chemical hapten exposure (TCRdb year 2021). Describing the broader study: For sensitization, 2% DPC in acetone was applied to a 2 cm by 2 cm area of upper inner arm skin. Patch tests used Finn chambers with 0.01% DPC on the upper back, scored after 6 days by International Contact Dermatitis Research Group standards. For TCR sequencing, blood came from 25 to 35 alopecia patients at anywhere from one to four time points (pre-sensitization, 2, 6 and 24 weeks). The study tracked peripheral blood TCR repertoire changes in vivo during primary and secondary sensitization to the hapten diphenylcyclopropenone (DPC) in alopecia patients. The mostly female patient cohort included alopecia areata with under or over 50% scalp involvement, alopecia totalis and alopecia universalis. Libraries were pooled for sequencing, and per-sample TCR yields varied mainly because of small differences in library volumes within the pool. Weekly therapeutic DPC doses were additionally applied to the scalp of patients throughout the roughly 23-week study period. Blood samples were taken from patients before sensitization (week 0) and then at 2, 6 and about 24 weeks after DPC sensitization.

The full study reports these points: Compared with pre-sensitization or healthy control sets, expanded TCRs formed significantly more large CDR3 similarity clusters, which is consistent with antigen-driven responses. After repeated subsampling, the strength of the expansion versus patch-test correlation and the threshold at which it became significant changed. Patch test score correlated positively with the number of PT1 expanded TCRs, reaching significance at thresholds 8, 16 and 32 but not at 4. DPC sensitization did not change how many TCRs were above 1 in 1000 frequency, and no evidence was found of alterations in global repertoire structure. All patients had alopecia, a presumed autoimmune disease, so their immune response might differ from that of healthy individuals.

Worth noting for this clonotype: It lacks a known antigen. No per-base quality is available; no much larger clone lies one base away.

This specimen's time point label, per the study, means: pre-sensitization, week 0. The label giving this sample's treatment or condition can be read as: therapeutic diphenylcyclopropenone sensitization with weekly scalp DPC. Blood at each patch-test visit was drawn before the patch test was applied. Patients were eligible if aged 18 to 70, diagnosed with alopecia and judged suitable for DPC therapy, and pregnant patients were excluded. Unfractionated whole blood was collected in Tempus Blood RNA tubes, and total RNA was extracted from that blood. V is cut back by 0 bases and J by 3 bases, with 1 base in the junction unmatched. The germline V gene specifies SGHTA as CDR1 and FQGNSA as CDR2. The CDR3 measures 15 amino acids from cysteine to phenylalanine. Just CDR3 DNA is preserved here, 45 bases in frame from base 1. The library was obtained by RACE. Sequencing relied on a NextSeq 500. During library preparation, unique molecular identifiers were attached to individual cDNA molecules so that TCRs could be counted quantitatively and reproducibly. From each blood RNA sample, both TCR alpha and TCR beta chains were sequenced. Regarding the original processing steps: Samples had a median of roughly 98,000 TCRs, with a range from roughly 23,224 to 700,000. V, J and CDR3 annotation of the TCR reads was performed with the Decombinator software suite. For the PS versus PT1 abundance plots, all samples were subsampled to the same number of TCRs (28,000). Expanded TCRs were defined as absent before sensitization and observed at least eight times at the 2-week time point. TCRdb reprocessed the public reads (quality trimming at Q25 with fastp, clone calling with MiXCR) and kept in-frame beta chains. Every distinct CDR3 protein forms one entry, paired with its most common genes and DNA. In this record, the V and J calls reflect TCRdb's handling and not the investigators' own analysis. The sample records under 300,000 distinct CDR3 sequences, 7.5% to 10% of which are singletons. The ten largest make up under 2.5% of the sample.

The chain is assembled from TRBV7-2 and TRBJ1-5; TRBD1 agrees with 8 junctional bases. This TCR was recovered from a woman in her thirties or forties with alopecia areata. Some clones in this sample may be carry-over from other donors' samples. The specimen comprised whole blood, sampled in connection with sensitization to the hapten diphenylcyclopropenone (DPC). The DNA sequence reads TGTGCCAGCAGCTTAGCGCAGGGGGCCAATCAGCCCCAGCATTTT. This sequence encodes CASSLAQGANQPQHF.